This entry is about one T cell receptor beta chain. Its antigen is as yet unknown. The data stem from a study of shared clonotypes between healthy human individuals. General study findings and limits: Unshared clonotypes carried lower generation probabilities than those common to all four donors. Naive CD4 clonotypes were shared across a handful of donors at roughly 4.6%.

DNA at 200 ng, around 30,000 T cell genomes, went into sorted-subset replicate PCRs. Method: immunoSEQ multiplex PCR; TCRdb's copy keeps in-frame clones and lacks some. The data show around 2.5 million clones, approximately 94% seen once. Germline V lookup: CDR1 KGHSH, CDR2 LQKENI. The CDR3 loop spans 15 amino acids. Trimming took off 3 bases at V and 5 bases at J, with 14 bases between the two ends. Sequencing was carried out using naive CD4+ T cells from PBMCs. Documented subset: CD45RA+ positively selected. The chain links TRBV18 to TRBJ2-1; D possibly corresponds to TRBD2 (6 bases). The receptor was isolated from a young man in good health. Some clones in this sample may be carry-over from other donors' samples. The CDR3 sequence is CASSPLAVGDNEQFF. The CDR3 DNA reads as TGTGCCAGCTCACCTTTAGCGGTTGGGGACAATGAGCAGTTCTTC.